Sequencing of this T cell receptor beta chain was carried out in a study of Graves' ophthalmopathy and Graves' hyperthyroidism. The CDR3 is 13 residues long. Germline V gene sequence: CDR1 SEHNR, CDR2 FQNEAQ (reference sequence). V gave up 5 bases and J gave up 3 bases, with 11 bases separating them. Amplification of the TCR beta CDR3 regions used RNA transcripts (as template). First-round RT-PCR with HTBI primers preceded a second-round multiplex PCR. A single record per CDR3 protein comes from TCRdb applying MiXCR to the multiplex PCR reads. The sample shows hundreds of thousands of distinct CDR3 sequences, under 15% of them seen only once.

The chain carries TRBV7-9 and TRBJ2-7; D remains unclear. The sequence was collected from a woman aged 25 to 39 with Graves' ophthalmopathy. Material: blood. This CDR3 is CASSPHEGYEQYF. CDR3 nucleotides: TGTGCCAGCAGCCCCCATGAAGGCTACGAGCAGTACTTC.